The T cell receptor (beta chain) described here comes from a study of PD-L1 blockade in urothelial cancer. The wider study: Patients commenced atezolizumab at some point between 2014 and 2015, and it was given at 1,200 mg intravenously every 3 weeks. Analyzed time points were 3 weeks (second dose) and 6 weeks after therapy began. Blood samples had a median of 141,255 T cells, 83,000 or so unique TCRs, and clonality roughly 0.08.

The count of this clone is one. The time point denotes: peripheral blood 6 weeks after treatment start. Each PCR reaction had synthetic TCR analog templates spiked into it. Measured with immunoSEQ multiplex PCR; TCRdb has only the in-frame clones, and not every one. The table shows around 66,000 clones, with about nine tenths occurring only once. The CDR3 totals 15 residues. CDR1 is SGHRS and CDR2 is YFSETQ in the germline V gene. Trimming took off 2 bases at V and 6 bases at J, with 18 bases between the two ends. The sequence derives from a man aged 55-75 years with urothelial cancer. Sequenced here: PBMCs, sampled around atezolizumab (anti-PD-L1) treatment. The rearrangement uses TRBV5-1 and TRBJ2-7, with a tentative D call TRBD2 (6 bases). Written as DNA, the CDR3 is TGCGCCAGCAGCTTAGGCCTCGGGGGAGTTACCGAGCAGTACTTC. Translating gives CASSLGLGGVTEQYF.